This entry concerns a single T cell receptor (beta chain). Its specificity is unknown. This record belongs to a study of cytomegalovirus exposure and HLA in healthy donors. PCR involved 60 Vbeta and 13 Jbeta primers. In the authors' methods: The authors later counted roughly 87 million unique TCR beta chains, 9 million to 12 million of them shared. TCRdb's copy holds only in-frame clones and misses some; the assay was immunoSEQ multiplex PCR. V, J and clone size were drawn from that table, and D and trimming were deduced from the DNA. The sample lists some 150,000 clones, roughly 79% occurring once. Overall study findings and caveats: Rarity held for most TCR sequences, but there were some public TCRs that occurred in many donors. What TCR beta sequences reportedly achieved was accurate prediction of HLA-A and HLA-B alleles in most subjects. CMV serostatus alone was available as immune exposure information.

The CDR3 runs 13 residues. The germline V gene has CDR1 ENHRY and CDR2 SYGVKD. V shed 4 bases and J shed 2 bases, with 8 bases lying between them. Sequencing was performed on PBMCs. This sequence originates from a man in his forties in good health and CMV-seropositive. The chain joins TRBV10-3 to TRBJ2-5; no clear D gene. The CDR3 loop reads CAISGNRQETQYF. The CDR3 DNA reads TGTGCCATCAGTGGGAACAGACAAGAGACCCAGTACTTC.